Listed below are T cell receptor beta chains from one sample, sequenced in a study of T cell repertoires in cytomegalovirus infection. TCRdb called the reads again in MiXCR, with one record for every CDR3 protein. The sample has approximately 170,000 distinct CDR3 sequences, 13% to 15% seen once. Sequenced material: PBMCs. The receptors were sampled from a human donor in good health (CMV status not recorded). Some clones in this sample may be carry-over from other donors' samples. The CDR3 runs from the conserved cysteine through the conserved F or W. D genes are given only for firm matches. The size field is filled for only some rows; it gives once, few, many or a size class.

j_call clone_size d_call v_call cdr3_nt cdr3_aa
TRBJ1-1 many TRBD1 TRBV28 TGTGCCAGCCGTTCGACAGGGATACACACTGAAGCTTTCTTT CASRSTGIHTEAFF
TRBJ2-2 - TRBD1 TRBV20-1 TGCAGTGTTCCCCCCGGGACAGCCAACACCGGGGAGCTGTTTTTT CSVPPGTANTGELFF
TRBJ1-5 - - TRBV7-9 TGTGCCAGCAGCTTACCCCCACTTACAGTACAGGGAGGCAATCAGCCCCAGCATTTT CASSLPPLTVQGGNQPQHF
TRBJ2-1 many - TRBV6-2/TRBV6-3 TGTGCCAGCAGTTACTTCTCCGGGACCGACTACAATGAGCAGTTCTTC CASSYFSGTDYNEQFF
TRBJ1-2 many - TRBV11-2 TGTGCCAGCAGCTTAGAACAGACTAACTATGGCTACACCTTC CASSLEQTNYGYTF
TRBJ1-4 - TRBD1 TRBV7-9 TGTGCCAGCAGCCCGACAGGGGAGGAAAAACTGTTTTTT CASSPTGEEKLFF
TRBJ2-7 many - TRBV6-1 TGTGCCAGCAGCCTGGGCCCTTTACCCACCGAGCAGTACTTC CASSLGPLPTEQYF
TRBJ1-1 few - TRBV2 TGTGCCAGCAGTGATGCCGTGGAGGTTTTCTTT CASSDAVEVFF
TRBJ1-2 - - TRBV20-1 TGCAGTGCTAGCCCTATGAGGGGGGGAGGCTACACCTTC CSASPMRGGGYTF
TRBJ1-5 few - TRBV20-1 TGCAGTGCTACAACCAGGGAAGGGTCCAATCAGCCCCAGCATTTT CSATTREGSNQPQHF
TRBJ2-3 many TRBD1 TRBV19 TGTGCCAGTAGGCCCGGGACAGGGAGCCATACGCAGTATTTT CASRPGTGSHTQYF
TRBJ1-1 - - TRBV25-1 TGTGCCAGCAGTACGGCGGACACGAACACTGAAGCTTTCTTT CASSTADTNTEAFF
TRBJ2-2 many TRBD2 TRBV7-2 TGTGCCAGCAGTCTAGCGGGAGGGCCCCGCACCGGGGAGCTGTTTTTT CASSLAGGPRTGELFF
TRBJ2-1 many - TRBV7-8 TGTGCCAGCAGCTTATTTACAGAGTACAATGAGCAGTTCTTC CASSLFTEYNEQFF
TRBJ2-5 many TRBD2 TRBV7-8 TGTGCCAGCAGCTTTCCGGGACTAGCGGGGGGGGAGACCCAGTACTTC CASSFPGLAGGETQYF
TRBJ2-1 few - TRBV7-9 TGTGCCAGCAGCTTAGACGTATCTCGGAGTTTGGGCTCCTACAATGAGCAGTTCTTC CASSLDVSRSLGSYNEQFF
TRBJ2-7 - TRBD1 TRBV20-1 TGCAGTGCTAGAGATCTAGACAGGGGGGCTCGGGAGCAGTACTTC CSARDLDRGAREQYF
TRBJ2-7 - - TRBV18 TGTGCCAGCTCACCGATCCGCCAGACCTACGAGCAGTACTTC CASSPIRQTYEQYF
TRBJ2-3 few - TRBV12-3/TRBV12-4 TGTGCCAGCAGGTCGAGGGTTATCGGGAACACAGATACGCAGTATTTT CASRSRVIGNTDTQYF
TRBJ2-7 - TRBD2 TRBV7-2 TGTGCCAGCAGCTTAGATGGCGGGAGGGCGGCCGAGCAGTACTTC CASSLDGGRAAEQYF
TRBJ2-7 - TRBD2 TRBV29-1 TGCAGCGTTAACGGGGGGGGAGGAGAGCAGTACTTC CSVNGGGGEQYF
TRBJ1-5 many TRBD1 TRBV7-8 TGTGCCAGCAGCTTAGAAGTTTGGGTCCAGGGGGATCAGCCCCAGCATTTT CASSLEVWVQGDQPQHF
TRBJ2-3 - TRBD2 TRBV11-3 TGTGCCAGCAGCCAACACCTAATGACTAGCGGGATACCAGATACGCAGTATTTT CASSQHLMTSGIPDTQYF
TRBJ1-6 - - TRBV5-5 TGTGCCAGCACCCGGACCCAACACTCGTCACCCCTCCACTTT CASTRTQHSSPLHF
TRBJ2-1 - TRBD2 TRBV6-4 TGTGCCAGCAGCGCCGGGACTAGCGGGAATGAGCAGTTCTTC CASSAGTSGNEQFF
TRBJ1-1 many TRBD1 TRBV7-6 TGTGCCAGCAGCTTAGCCCGGGACAGGGGGACTGAAGCTTTCTTT CASSLARDRGTEAFF
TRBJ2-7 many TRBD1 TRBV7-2 TGTGCCAGCAGCTCGGCCCGGGACAGGGGGTTTGAGCAGTACTTC CASSSARDRGFEQYF
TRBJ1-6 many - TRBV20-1 TGCAGTGCTAGGGCGGGGCGCTCCTATAATTCACCCCTCCACTTT CSARAGRSYNSPLHF
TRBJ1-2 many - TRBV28 TGTGCCAGCAGTTTTCGCAGTTATGGCTACACCTTC CASSFRSYGYTF
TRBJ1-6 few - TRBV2 TGTGCCAGCAAAGGGAAGATAAATTCACCCCTCCACTTT CASKGKINSPLHF
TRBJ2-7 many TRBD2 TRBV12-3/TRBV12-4 TGTGCCAGCAGTTTCAGAGCGGGGGGAAACTACGAGCAGTACTTC CASSFRAGGNYEQYF
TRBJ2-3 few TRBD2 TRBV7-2 TGTGCCAGCAGCTCCCGAGGAGCGGGGGGGAGCACAGATACGCAGTATTTT CASSSRGAGGSTDTQYF
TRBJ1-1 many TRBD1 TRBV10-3 TGTGCCGCTTTGACAGGGTTTGAGAAGAACACTGAAGCTTTCTTT CAALTGFEKNTEAFF
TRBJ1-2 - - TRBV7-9 TGTGCCAGCAGCTTCAACGGTGGATCGTCGGGCTACACCTTC CASSFNGGSSGYTF
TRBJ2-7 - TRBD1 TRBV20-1 TGCAGTGCTAGAAGGGACAGGGGGTCCTACGAGCAGTACTTC CSARRDRGSYEQYF
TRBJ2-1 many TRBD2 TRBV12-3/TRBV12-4 TGTGCCAGCACTCCTTCGCCGACCCTTAGCGGGGTCTCCTACAATGAGCAGTTCTTC CASTPSPTLSGVSYNEQFF
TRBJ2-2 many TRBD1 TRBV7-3 TGTGCCAGCAGCAGTCGACAGGGGGATACCGGGGAGCTGTTTTTT CASSSRQGDTGELFF
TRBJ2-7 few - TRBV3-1 TGTGCCAGCAGCCAAGATTTAAGAGCCGACTACGAGCAGTACTTC CASSQDLRADYEQYF
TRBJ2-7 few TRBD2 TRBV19 TGTGCCAGTAGGAGACTAGCGGGAGGTTCCGAGCAGTACTTC CASRRLAGGSEQYF
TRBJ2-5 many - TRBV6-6 TGTGCCAGCAGTTACTCGAACGGGCGGGGAGAGACCCAGTACTTC CASSYSNGRGETQYF
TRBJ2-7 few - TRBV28 TGTGCCAGCAGTTCCCCATATTCCGGGGGCTACGAGCAGTACTTC CASSSPYSGGYEQYF
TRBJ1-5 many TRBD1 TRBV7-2 TGTGCCAGCAGCCTCGGGGACAGGGTTCAGCCCCAGCATTTT CASSLGDRVQPQHF
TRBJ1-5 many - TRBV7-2 TGTGCCAGCAGCTCTTCGCGGGGGAGGGTGGGCAATCAGCCCCAGCATTTT CASSSSRGRVGNQPQHF
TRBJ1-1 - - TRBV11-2 TGTGCCAGCAGCTTATATGGGCGCCAGGAGAACACTGAAGCTTTCTTT CASSLYGRQENTEAFF
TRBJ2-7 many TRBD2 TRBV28 TGTGCCAGCACTCGGCATGGGAGCGGGAGGTTTTCTTACTACGAGCAGTACTTC CASTRHGSGRFSYYEQYF
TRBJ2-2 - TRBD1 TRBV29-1 TGCAGCGCCGGGACAGGGAACACCGGGGAGCTGTTTTTT CSAGTGNTGELFF
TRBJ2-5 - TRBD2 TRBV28 TGTGCCAGCAGTTTGAACTCCGGACCTCCCGGGAGGGAGACCCAGTACTTC CASSLNSGPPGRETQYF
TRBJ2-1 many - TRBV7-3 TGTGCCAGCAGCTTAGGCTCAACGGGGAATGAGCAGTTCTTC CASSLGSTGNEQFF
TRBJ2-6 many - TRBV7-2 TGTGCCAGCAGCTTAGGTGGCTCTACTGGGGCCAACGTCCTGACTTTC CASSLGGSTGANVLTF
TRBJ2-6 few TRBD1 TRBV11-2 TGTGCCAGCAGCTACGGGACAGGGGGCACTGGGGCCAACGTCCTGACTTTC CASSYGTGGTGANVLTF
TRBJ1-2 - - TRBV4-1 TGCGCCAGCAGCCAAGAGGTCACGTACTCCTATGGCTACACCTTC CASSQEVTYSYGYTF
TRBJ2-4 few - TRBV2 TGTGCTTCAGCAGTAGGAGACATTCAGTACTTC CASAVGDIQYF
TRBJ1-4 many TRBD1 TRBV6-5 TGTGCCAGCAGTCGCGGACAGGGTGAAAAACTGTTTTTT CASSRGQGEKLFF
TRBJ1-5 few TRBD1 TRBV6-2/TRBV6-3 TGTGCCAGCAGGAAATTTAACAGGGGAGGCAATCAGCCCCAGCATTTT CASRKFNRGGNQPQHF
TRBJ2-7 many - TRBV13 TGTGCCAGCAGCTTAGGAGGGTCGGGATCCTACGAGCAGTACTTC CASSLGGSGSYEQYF